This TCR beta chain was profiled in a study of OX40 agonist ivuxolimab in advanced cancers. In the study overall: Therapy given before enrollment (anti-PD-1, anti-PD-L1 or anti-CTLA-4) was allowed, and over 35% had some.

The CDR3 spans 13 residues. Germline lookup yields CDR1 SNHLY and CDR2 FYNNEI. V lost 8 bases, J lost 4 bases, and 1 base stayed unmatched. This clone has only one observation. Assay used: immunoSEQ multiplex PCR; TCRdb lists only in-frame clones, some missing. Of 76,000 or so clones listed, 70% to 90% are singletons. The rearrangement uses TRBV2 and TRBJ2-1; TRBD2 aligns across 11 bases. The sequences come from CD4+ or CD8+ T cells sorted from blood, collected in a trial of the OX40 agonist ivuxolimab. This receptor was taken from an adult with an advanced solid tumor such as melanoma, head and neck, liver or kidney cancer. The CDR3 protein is CASASGGYNEQFF. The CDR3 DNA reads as TGTGCCAGCGCTAGCGGGGGGTACAATGAGCAGTTCTTC.